This note documents a single T cell receptor beta chain sequence. UMIs that included a 6-nucleotide sample barcode were added by template switching, which took place during cDNA synthesis. From its re-call of the 5' RACE reads, TCRdb lists each CDR3 protein once, without DNA. The sample includes over 90,000 distinct CDR3 sequences. Staff drew a roughly 2.5 ml blood sample from each donor. This entry is derived from a study of monozygotic twins with inflammatory bowel disease. Germline V lookup: CDR1 MNHEY, CDR2 SMNVEV (reference sequence). The CDR3 is 14 residues long. The chain carries TRBV27 and TRBJ1-4; TCRdb outputs TRBD1, but without DNA this stays unchecked. The receptor was derived from a human donor with ulcerative colitis or Crohn's disease, or a healthy co-twin of an affected twin (not recorded which). Specimen: blood. CDR3: CASKDRGTNEKLFF.